This T cell receptor (beta chain) was sequenced in a study of T cell responses to AZD1222 COVID-19 vaccine. Study results and limitations: Only after the peak T cell response were repertoires sampled. A reported finding is that nearly half of spike-specific TCRs target unmutated variant regions. The sample set comprised mostly white British donors with more females, and clonal diversity was possibly underestimated.

Clones were sequenced by immunoSEQ multiplex PCR, and TCRdb holds only the in-frame ones, with some missing. The sample has under 25,000 clones, about four fifths seen once. Concerning this clone itself: No antigen is known for it.

Germline V gene data show CDR1 as MNHNS and CDR2 as SASEGT. Trimming shortened V by 2 bases and J by 1 base, and 11 bases separated the two germline ends. The CDR3 has 15 amino acids. Pooled together were second doses at about 4 or about 12 weeks. This chain connects TRBV6-1 to TRBJ1-2, with no clear D. This TCR was sampled from an adult who received the AZD1222 COVID-19 vaccine. This sample comprised peripheral blood, obtained 28 days after the second AZD1222 dose. CDR3 sequence: CASSESITNNYGYTF. The DNA for the CDR3 is TGTGCCAGCAGTGAAAGCATAACAAATAACTATGGCTACACCTTC.